This T cell receptor (beta chain) was observed in a study of blood T cell repertoires in COVID-19. This clone was picked up a small number of times. Original handling: Amplification from reference gene primers served as the basis for estimated nucleated cell counts. Using immunoSEQ multiplex PCR, the repertoire was profiled, and TCRdb retains in-frame clones only, with some absent. That table supplies the V and J calls and clone size; D and trimming were determined from the DNA. The table records 150,000 to 200,000 clones, 82% of them present only once. With V trimmed by 3 bases and J by 4 bases, 2 bases remained unmatched. CDR1 and CDR2 (germline): SGDLS, YYNGEE. This CDR3 spans 15 amino acids.

The sequence came from a woman between 65 and 79 years old with acute or convalescent COVID-19. The V call is TRBV9, the J call TRBJ2-2, with 11 bases that match TRBD2. The source material was peripheral blood. The CDR3, as DNA: TGTGCCAGCAGCGCTAGCGGGGGGACCACCGGGGAGCTGTTTTTT. Translating it yields CASSASGGTTGELFF.